This T cell receptor (beta chain) comes out of a study of cytomegalovirus exposure and HLA in healthy donors. General observations from the study: The analysis excluded some indistinguishable V segments, including TRBV6-2 and TRBV6-3.

On this clone: Its antigen is undetermined.

Trimming left V 2 bases short and J 3 bases short, with 5 bases between. CDR3 length: 11 amino acids. Germline V gene lookup returns CDR1 GTSNPN and CDR2 SVGIG (reference sequence). Primers for the PCR totalled 60 Vbeta and 13 Jbeta. The assay was immunoSEQ multiplex PCR, and TCRdb's table has in-frame clones only and misses some. The profile shows some 70,000 clones, 75% to 80% of them singletons. The chain carries TRBV30 and TRBJ2-7; no clear D. The sequenced sample was PBMCs. The clonotype was recovered from a man between 18 and 35 years old in good health and CMV-seropositive. The CDR3 nucleotides are TGTGCCTGGAGTACGGTCTACGAGCAGTACTTC. Amino acids: CAWSTVYEQYF.